A selection of T cell receptor beta chains follows, all from one sample in a study of blood T cell repertoires in COVID-19. This table comes from immunoSEQ multiplex PCR, and its TCRdb copy is limited to in-frame clones, with some not included. The sample carries about 400,000 clones, 70% to 90% recorded once. The sample was PBMCs or T cells enriched from blood (not recorded which). Receptors originate from a woman aged 40 to 55 with acute COVID-19. Each CDR3 is given with its conserved first and last residue. The order of the fields is clone size, V gene, D gene, J gene, CDR3 protein, CDR3 DNA. The D gene is left open where the match is weak. A row's size may be missing; if present it is once, few, many or a size class.

clone size: NA; V gene: TRBV7-9; D gene: NA; J gene: TRBJ2-2; CDR3 protein: CASSPPGLRGTGELFF; CDR3 DNA: TGTGCCAGCAGCCCTCCAGGCCTACGGGGCACCGGGGAGCTGTTTTTT
clone size: NA; V gene: TRBV7-9; D gene: TRBD1; J gene: TRBJ1-2; CDR3 protein: CASNPGTGTNYGYTF; CDR3 DNA: TGTGCCAGCAATCCCGGGACAGGGACTAACTATGGCTACACCTTC
clone size: NA; V gene: TRBV6-5; D gene: NA; J gene: TRBJ1-1; CDR3 protein: CASSTPRTANTEAFF; CDR3 DNA: TGTGCCAGCAGTACCCCCAGGACAGCCAACACTGAAGCTTTCTTT
clone size: NA; V gene: TRBV2; D gene: TRBD1; J gene: TRBJ2-6; CDR3 protein: CASEGTAVRGANVLTF; CDR3 DNA: TGTGCCAGCGAGGGGACAGCTGTTCGGGGGGCCAACGTCCTGACTTTC
clone size: NA; V gene: TRBV5-1; D gene: NA; J gene: TRBJ1-5; CDR3 protein: CASSLDSPNQPQHF; CDR3 DNA: TGCGCCAGCAGCCTCGACAGCCCCAATCAGCCCCAGCATTTT
clone size: few; V gene: TRBV11-3; D gene: NA; J gene: TRBJ2-1; CDR3 protein: CASSLDGGRSTRNEQFF; CDR3 DNA: TGTGCCAGCAGCTTAGACGGGGGACGCTCGACTCGGAATGAGCAGTTCTTC
clone size: NA; V gene: TRBV7-2; D gene: NA; J gene: TRBJ2-7; CDR3 protein: CASSRGWDGLYEQYF; CDR3 DNA: TGTGCCAGCAGCCGGGGGTGGGACGGACTCTACGAGCAGTACTTC
clone size: once; V gene: TRBV6-5; D gene: NA; J gene: TRBJ2-7; CDR3 protein: CASSYRGTVRFEQYF; CDR3 DNA: TGTGCCAGCAGTTACCGGGGGACAGTCCGATTCGAGCAGTACTTC
clone size: NA; V gene: TRBV9; D gene: TRBD1; J gene: TRBJ2-3; CDR3 protein: CASSARQGEADTQYF; CDR3 DNA: TGTGCCAGCAGCGCGAGACAGGGTGAAGCAGATACGCAGTATTTT
clone size: NA; V gene: TRBV27; D gene: TRBD2; J gene: TRBJ2-3; CDR3 protein: CASSLSPTSGGDTQYF; CDR3 DNA: TGTGCCAGCAGTTTATCCCCGACTAGCGGCGGAGATACGCAGTATTTT
clone size: NA; V gene: TRBV15; D gene: TRBD1; J gene: TRBJ1-4; CDR3 protein: CATSRSIDRVEKLFF; CDR3 DNA: TGTGCCACCAGCAGATCTATTGACAGGGTTGAAAAACTGTTTTTT
clone size: once; V gene: TRBV21-1; D gene: NA; J gene: TRBJ2-3; CDR3 protein: CASSRKGAVLTDTQYF; CDR3 DNA: TGTGCCAGCAGTCGAAAGGGGGCGGTCCTCACAGATACGCAGTATTTT
clone size: NA; V gene: TRBV4-1; D gene: NA; J gene: TRBJ1-2; CDR3 protein: CASSLEGSGYGYTF; CDR3 DNA: TGCGCCAGCAGCCTCGAAGGAAGCGGCTATGGCTACACCTTC
clone size: NA; V gene: TRBV3-1/TRBV3-2; D gene: NA; J gene: TRBJ1-1; CDR3 protein: CASSQESGAVGAFF; CDR3 DNA: TGTGCCAGCAGCCAAGAGAGCGGGGCGGTGGGAGCTTTCTTT
clone size: NA; V gene: TRBV9; D gene: NA; J gene: TRBJ2-1; CDR3 protein: CASSAVSYNEQFF; CDR3 DNA: TGTGCCAGCAGTGCGGTAAGCTACAATGAGCAGTTCTTC
clone size: NA; V gene: TRBV20-1; D gene: NA; J gene: TRBJ2-7; CDR3 protein: CSAKANYEQYF; CDR3 DNA: TGCAGTGCTAAAGCGAACTACGAGCAGTACTTC
clone size: NA; V gene: TRBV4-2; D gene: TRBD2; J gene: TRBJ2-7; CDR3 protein: CASSQDLAGGAFEQYF; CDR3 DNA: TGTGCCAGCAGCCAAGATTTGGCGGGGGGCGCTTTCGAGCAGTACTTC
clone size: NA; V gene: TRBV12-3/TRBV12-4; D gene: NA; J gene: TRBJ2-5; CDR3 protein: CASRSGLQETQYF; CDR3 DNA: TGTGCCAGCAGGTCCGGACTCCAAGAGACCCAGTACTTC
clone size: NA; V gene: TRBV4-2; D gene: NA; J gene: TRBJ2-5; CDR3 protein: CASSQDDKRSETQYF; CDR3 DNA: TGTGCCAGCAGCCAAGACGATAAGCGGTCGGAGACCCAGTACTTC
clone size: NA; V gene: TRBV7-8; D gene: TRBD1; J gene: TRBJ2-7; CDR3 protein: CASSLAFTGGSYEQYF; CDR3 DNA: TGTGCCAGCAGCTTAGCTTTCACAGGGGGTTCCTACGAGCAGTACTTC
clone size: NA; V gene: TRBV3-1/TRBV3-2; D gene: TRBD1; J gene: TRBJ1-2; CDR3 protein: CASSQVDRGSGYTF; CDR3 DNA: TGTGCCAGCAGCCAAGTCGACAGGGGGAGCGGCTACACCTTC
clone size: NA; V gene: TRBV14; D gene: NA; J gene: TRBJ1-3; CDR3 protein: CASSQALGGPNTIYF; CDR3 DNA: TGTGCCAGCAGCCAAGCCTTGGGGGGGCCGAACACCATATATTTT
clone size: NA; V gene: TRBV19; D gene: TRBD1; J gene: TRBJ1-5; CDR3 protein: CASTLTGASNQPQHF; CDR3 DNA: TGTGCCAGTACCCTTACAGGGGCGAGCAATCAGCCCCAGCATTTT
clone size: NA; V gene: TRBV27; D gene: TRBD1; J gene: TRBJ1-1; CDR3 protein: CASSSKPLDRVNTEAFF; CDR3 DNA: TGTGCCAGCAGTTCCAAACCCCTCGACAGGGTTAACACTGAAGCTTTCTTT
clone size: NA; V gene: TRBV15; D gene: NA; J gene: TRBJ1-2; CDR3 protein: CATSRDGAGFYGYTF; CDR3 DNA: TGTGCCACCAGCAGAGATGGCGCAGGCTTCTATGGCTACACCTTC
clone size: NA; V gene: TRBV11-2; D gene: TRBD2; J gene: TRBJ2-7; CDR3 protein: CASSLVLAVEQYF; CDR3 DNA: TGTGCCAGCAGCTTAGTTCTAGCGGTCGAGCAGTACTTC
clone size: once; V gene: TRBV9; D gene: NA; J gene: TRBJ2-2; CDR3 protein: CASNGGPTGELFF; CDR3 DNA: TGTGCCAGCAACGGGGGTCCTACCGGGGAGCTGTTTTTT
clone size: NA; V gene: TRBV5-4; D gene: TRBD2; J gene: TRBJ2-1; CDR3 protein: CASSESGARSNEQFF; CDR3 DNA: TGTGCCAGCAGCGAAAGCGGGGCCCGAAGTAATGAGCAGTTCTTC
clone size: NA; V gene: TRBV2; D gene: TRBD2; J gene: TRBJ2-7; CDR3 protein: CASSDRLAGVYEQYF; CDR3 DNA: TGTGCCAGCAGTGACCGTCTAGCGGGGGTCTACGAGCAGTACTTC
clone size: few; V gene: TRBV7-9; D gene: NA; J gene: TRBJ1-3; CDR3 protein: CASSLYRGPGNTIYF; CDR3 DNA: TGTGCCAGCAGCTTATATCGGGGTCCTGGAAACACCATATATTTT
clone size: NA; V gene: TRBV6-1; D gene: TRBD1; J gene: TRBJ1-1; CDR3 protein: CASREGGITEAFF; CDR3 DNA: TGTGCCAGCAGAGAAGGGGGCATCACTGAAGCTTTCTTT
clone size: NA; V gene: TRBV30; D gene: TRBD1; J gene: TRBJ1-6; CDR3 protein: CAWSMDRGAPLHF; CDR3 DNA: TGTGCCTGGAGTATGGACAGGGGGGCACCCCTCCACTTT
clone size: NA; V gene: TRBV4-2; D gene: NA; J gene: TRBJ1-4; CDR3 protein: CASSQVAGGGEKLFF; CDR3 DNA: TGTGCCAGCAGCCAAGTAGCGGGGGGCGGGGAAAAACTGTTTTTT
clone size: NA; V gene: TRBV5-1; D gene: NA; J gene: TRBJ1-1; CDR3 protein: CASSLVGGSQHTEAFF; CDR3 DNA: TGCGCCAGCAGCTTGGTAGGAGGGAGTCAGCACACTGAAGCTTTCTTT
clone size: NA; V gene: TRBV19; D gene: NA; J gene: TRBJ1-5; CDR3 protein: CASSIDPRGVSLNQPQHF; CDR3 DNA: TGTGCCAGTAGTATAGACCCTCGGGGGGTATCGCTCAATCAGCCCCAGCATTTT
clone size: NA; V gene: TRBV12-3/TRBV12-4; D gene: NA; J gene: TRBJ2-2; CDR3 protein: CASSQGLGELFF; CDR3 DNA: TGTGCCAGCAGTCAGGGACTCGGGGAGCTGTTTTTT
clone size: NA; V gene: TRBV18; D gene: TRBD1; J gene: TRBJ2-4; CDR3 protein: CASSPGQGNSKNIQYF; CDR3 DNA: TGTGCCAGCTCACCGGGACAGGGGAATTCCAAAAACATTCAGTACTTC
clone size: NA; V gene: TRBV6-2/TRBV6-3; D gene: NA; J gene: TRBJ1-1; CDR3 protein: CASSQQRRAEAFF; CDR3 DNA: TGTGCCAGCAGTCAACAACGGAGGGCTGAAGCTTTCTTT
clone size: NA; V gene: TRBV29-1; D gene: NA; J gene: TRBJ1-2; CDR3 protein: CSVPSGTSNYGYTF; CDR3 DNA: TGCAGCGTCCCCTCGGGGACTTCTAACTATGGCTACACCTTC
clone size: NA; V gene: TRBV27; D gene: NA; J gene: TRBJ2-5; CDR3 protein: CASRRGTQYF; CDR3 DNA: TGTGCCAGCAGGCGCGGGACCCAGTACTTC
clone size: once; V gene: TRBV12-3/TRBV12-4; D gene: NA; J gene: TRBJ1-2; CDR3 protein: CASRPTANYGYTF; CDR3 DNA: TGTGCCAGCAGGCCCACAGCTAACTATGGCTACACCTTC
clone size: NA; V gene: TRBV7-2; D gene: NA; J gene: TRBJ2-7; CDR3 protein: CASSLASGAEQYF; CDR3 DNA: TGTGCCAGCAGCTTAGCGTCAGGGGCCGAGCAGTACTTC